Listed here are 2 T cell receptor beta chains from one sample, sequenced in a study of vaccination effects on CD4 cells after COVID-19. Clones were sequenced by immunoSEQ multiplex PCR, and TCRdb holds only the in-frame ones, with some missing. The sample has 37,000 or so clones, less than 70% seen once. These receptors have no known antigen. ViraFEST used viral peptide pools to expand antigen-specific CD4+ T cells before sequencing. After less than twelve days in culture, the CD4+ T cells were isolated. None of these healthy vaccinees had been infected with SARS-CoV-2 before vaccination. The sequencing used CD4+ T cells from PBMCs cultured with HCoV-OC43 spike peptides, collected before COVID-19 vaccination. Subset given: HCoV-OC43 spike overlapping peptide pool stimulation. The receptors were sampled from a human donor who received a COVID-19 vaccine.

This clone appeared a single time. The chain combines TRBV5-1 with TRBJ2-3; TRBD1 aligns across 7 bases. The CDR3 is made up of 15 amino acids. The germline CDR1 and CDR2 sequences are SGHRS and YFSETQ. V lost 2 bases to trimming and J lost 2 bases; unmatched junction nucleotides: 5. The CDR3 region is CASSFGTANTDTQYF. The CDR3 DNA reads TGCGCCAGCAGCTTCGGGACAGCCAACACAGATACGCAGTATTTT.

CDR3 coding DNA: TGTGCCAGCAGCCCTCCACGTATCAGGGGGCAGGATGAAAAACTGTTTTTT. Amino acids: CASSPPRIRGQDEKLFF. This rearrangement joins TRBV9 to TRBJ1-4, with 8 bases aligning to TRBD1. This CDR3 comprises 17 residues. CDR1 is SGDLS, CDR2 YYNGEE, per germline. Trimming took 4 bases from V and 6 from J; bases not matched to a gene: 14. The complete variable domain, with remaining parts taken from reference TRBV9 and TRBJ1-4, reads DSGVTQTPKHLITATGQRVTLRCSPRSGDLSVYWYQQSLDQGLQFLIQYYNGEERAKGNILERFSAQQFPDLHSELNLSSLELGDSALYFCASSPPRIRGQDEKLFFGSGTQLSVL.